This T cell receptor beta chain is drawn from a study of CD8+ T cells in alopecia areata (dated by TCRdb to the late 2010s). As for the study more broadly: Treated patients were enrolled in an open-label pilot trial of oral tofacitinib at 5 to 10 mg twice daily for moderate-to-severe alopecia areata. Patients stayed on tofacitinib for 6 to 18 months and then had 6 months of follow-up off drug so that delayed response and recurrence could be assessed. Disease severity in treated patients was measured with the SALT score, which quantifies the percentage of affected scalp surface area. To study T cell clonal expansion in alopecia areata, the researchers applied high-throughput TCRbeta sequencing to both the C3H/HeJ mouse model and human patients. Scalp tissue and sorted CD4+ and CD8+ peripheral blood T cells from patchy and totalis/universalis alopecia areata patients and from healthy controls were covered by human TCRbeta sequencing. Patients on tofacitinib were biopsied at baseline and after 4 and 24 weeks of treatment, and several of the patients also had a later scalp biopsy. Scalp clonality was compared across normal scalp (n=4), patchy alopecia areata scalp (n=8), and alopecia totalis/universalis scalp (n=8). The RNA source kit depended on sample type: the PAXgene miRNA kit for fixed scalp, the miRNeasy kit for PBMCs, and the RNeasy kit for mouse skin. immunoSEQ multiplex PCR using 35 Vbeta forward primers and 13 Jbeta reverse primers was used to amplify TCRbeta CDR3 regions. Results and caveats for the whole study, not just this receptor: Scalp TCR repertoire analysis is complicated because resident alphabeta T cells in normal human skin are also sequenced, whereas mouse skin is dominated by gammadelta T cells. Because the treated cohort was small and had just a single nonresponder, larger studies are needed to establish links between baseline CD8+ expansion and response. TCR sequences shared between patients were less clear than in mice, possibly partly because of HLA diversity in the patient population. Compared with normal scalp, lesional scalp, particularly in alopecia totalis/universalis, had higher clonality and more expanded CD8+ clones, which suggests antigenic drive. Tofacitinib significantly decreased scalp clonality and the number of expanded CD8+ clones among the top 100 scalp clones. Many expanded lesional clones persisted in scalp and blood during tofacitinib treatment, which may partly explain relapse after stopping treatment.

Interpreted using the paper, the treatment or condition label stands for: oral pan-JAK inhibitor, 5-10 mg twice daily. From alopecia areata patients, peripheral blood was collected along with lesional scalp punch biopsies. PBMCs were isolated by density centrifugation and stained for CD3, CD4 and CD8, after which CD4+ and CD8+ T cells were sorted on a FACSAria. A note on this clone: Its antigen specificity is not known. No much larger clone exists at a distance of one base, and base qualities are not known.

The library was built by means of the immunoSEQ multiplex PCR assay. To provide template for TCR sequencing, every sample had RNA extracted and reverse transcribed into cDNA. SuperScript III was used for first-strand cDNA synthesis, primed with a 2:1 mix of oligo-dT and random hexamers. Amplification bias was assessed with a synthetic immune receptor repertoire, and residual bias was removed computationally. From the authors' description of their analysis: After raw reads were preprocessed to remove errors, the CDR3 was defined following IMGT conventions as running from the conserved cysteine to phenylalanine. Clonality was calculated as 1 minus Shannon entropy normalized by log2 of the number of productive unique TCRs. CD4 or CD8 identity of scalp clones was inferred by cross-referencing scalp TCRbeta sequences with sorted blood CD4 and CD8 repertoires. Not all clones reach the TCRdb copy of this immuneACCESS table, which keeps in-frame sequences only. Checked studies attribute under half of the gap to unresolved V genes and leave the rest unexplained. The D gene and trimming were derived from the DNA, and the V and J assignments and clone size from that table. The sample has about 270,000 clones on record, over 45% of them singletons. The ten largest clonotypes hold around 0.92% of the sample.

The clonotype comes from a human donor with alopecia areata. Source: CD4+ T cells sorted from blood, taken around week 54, from a patient treated with tofacitinib.

The CDR3 loop reads CAWSLRAAVHTDTQYF. The nucleotide sequence reads as follows: TGTGCCTGGAGCCTCCGGGCCGCTGTGCACACAGATACGCAGTATTTT. This chain is built from TRBV30 and TRBJ2-3; a confident D gene designation cannot be given. The CDR3 has 16 amino acids, counting the end cysteine and phenylalanine. Of the read, only the CDR3 DNA is kept; its 48 bases are in frame from base 1. CDR1 and CDR2, looked up from the germline V gene (reference sequence), are GTSNPN and SVGIG. V is clipped by 3 bases and J by 2 bases, and the sequence between their germline boundaries is 18 bases long.